This TCR beta chain was observed in a study of blood T cell repertoires in COVID-19. Produced via immunoSEQ multiplex PCR; TCRdb's table is partial and in-frame only. The repertoire includes fewer than 250,000 clones, roughly 94% of them detected once, and approximately 1.2% sits in the top ten. The CDR3 consists of 11 residues. V lost 4 bases to trimming and J lost 7 bases, with 11 bases between them. Germline values: CDR1 DFQATT, CDR2 SNEGSKA (reference sequence). The TCR sequence derives from a man in his thirties or forties with acute or convalescent COVID-19. Sequenced: peripheral blood. The genes are TRBV20-1 and TRBJ2-7, with D maybe TRBD2 (5 bases). For the CDR3, the DNA is TGCAGTGCTACCCAGACGGGGGAGCAGTACTTC. It codes for CSATQTGEQYF.